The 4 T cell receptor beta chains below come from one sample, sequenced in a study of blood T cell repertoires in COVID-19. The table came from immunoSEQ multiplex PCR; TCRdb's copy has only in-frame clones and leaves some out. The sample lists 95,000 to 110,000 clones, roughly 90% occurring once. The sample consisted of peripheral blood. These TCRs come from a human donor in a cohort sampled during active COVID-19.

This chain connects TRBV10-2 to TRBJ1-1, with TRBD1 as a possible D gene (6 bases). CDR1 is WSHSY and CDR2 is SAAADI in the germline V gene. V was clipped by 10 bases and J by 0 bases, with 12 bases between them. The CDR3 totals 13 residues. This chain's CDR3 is CATLTGLNTEAFF. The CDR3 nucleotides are TGCGCCACCCTAACAGGGCTGAACACTGAAGCTTTCTTT.

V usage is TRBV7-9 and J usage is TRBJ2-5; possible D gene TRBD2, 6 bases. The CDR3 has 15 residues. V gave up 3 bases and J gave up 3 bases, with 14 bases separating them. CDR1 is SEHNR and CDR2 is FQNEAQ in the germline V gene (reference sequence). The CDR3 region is CASSLGAGQKETQYF. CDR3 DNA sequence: TGTGCCAGCAGCTTGGGTGCGGGGCAGAAAGAGACCCAGTACTTC.

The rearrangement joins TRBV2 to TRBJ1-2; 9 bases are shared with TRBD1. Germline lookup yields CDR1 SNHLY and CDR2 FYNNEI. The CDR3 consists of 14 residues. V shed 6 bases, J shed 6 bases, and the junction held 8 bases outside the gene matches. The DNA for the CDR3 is TGTGCCAGCAGCGCCGGGACAGGGCTGGATGGCTACACCTTC. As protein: CASSAGTGLDGYTF. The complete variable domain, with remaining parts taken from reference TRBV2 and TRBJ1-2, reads EPEVTQTPSHQVTQMGQEVILRCVPISNHLYFYWYRQILGQKVEFLVSFYNNEISEKSEIFDDQFSVERPDGSNFTLKIRSTKLEDSAMYFCASSAGTGLDGYTFGSGTRLTVV.

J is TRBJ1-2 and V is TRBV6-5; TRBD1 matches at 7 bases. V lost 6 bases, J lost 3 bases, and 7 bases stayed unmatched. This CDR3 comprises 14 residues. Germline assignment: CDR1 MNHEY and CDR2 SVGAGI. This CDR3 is CASRQSGTDYGYTF. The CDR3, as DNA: TGTGCCAGCAGACAGTCCGGGACAGACTATGGCTACACCTTC.